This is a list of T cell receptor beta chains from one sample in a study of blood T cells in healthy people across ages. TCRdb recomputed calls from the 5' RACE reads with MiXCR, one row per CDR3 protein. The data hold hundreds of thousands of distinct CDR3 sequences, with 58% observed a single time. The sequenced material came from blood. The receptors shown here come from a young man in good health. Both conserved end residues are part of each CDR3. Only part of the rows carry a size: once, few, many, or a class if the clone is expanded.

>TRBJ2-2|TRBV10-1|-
CASSAGDTGEMFF
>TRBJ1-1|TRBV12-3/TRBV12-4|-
CASSTGGLSEAFF
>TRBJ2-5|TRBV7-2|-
CASTTSGGAETQYF
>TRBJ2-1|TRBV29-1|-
CSGFIAGVNNEQFF
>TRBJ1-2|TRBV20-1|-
CSARGARWGQGAGGYTF
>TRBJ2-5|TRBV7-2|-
CASSLYPGVQETQYF
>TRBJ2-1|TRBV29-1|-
CSVGPRDNEQFF
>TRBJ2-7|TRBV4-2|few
CASSSFGAQYF
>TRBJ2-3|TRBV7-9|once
CASSFTPGTMNTDTQYF
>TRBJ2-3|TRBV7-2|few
CASSLDGGVTDTQYF
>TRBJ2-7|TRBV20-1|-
CSARARDRETYEQYF
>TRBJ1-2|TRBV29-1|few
CSAALEESYGYTF
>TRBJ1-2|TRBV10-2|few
CASSDDRYYGYTF
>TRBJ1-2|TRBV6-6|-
CASSLGTSYTF
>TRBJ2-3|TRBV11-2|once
CASSLVAGVGDTQYF
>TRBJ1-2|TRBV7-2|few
CASSLSGPQNLYGYTF
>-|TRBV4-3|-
CASSLHNEQYF
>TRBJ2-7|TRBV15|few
CATSREREYEQYF
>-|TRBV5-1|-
CASSPHNENLYEQYF
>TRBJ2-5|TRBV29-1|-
CSVLGEETQYF
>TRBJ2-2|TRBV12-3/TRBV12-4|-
CASSPRDRGPLTNTGELFF
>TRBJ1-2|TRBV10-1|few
CASSEGLNYGYTF
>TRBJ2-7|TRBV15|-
CATSRGGRADYEQYF
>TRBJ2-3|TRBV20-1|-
CSAPPPGLEVDTQYF
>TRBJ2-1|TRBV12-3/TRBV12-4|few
CASSWTMNEQFF
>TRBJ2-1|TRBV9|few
CASSETGDPYNEQFF